The rows below give T cell receptor beta chains drawn from one sample of a study of neurological immune-mediated disorders. TCRdb passed the 5' RACE reads through MiXCR, listing each CDR3 protein once. This table has tens of thousands of distinct CDR3 sequences, 3% to 4% appearing once. The sequenced sample was CD4+ T cells from blood. The receptors shown here come from a woman aged 35 to 49 with multiple sclerosis. The CDR3 runs from the conserved cysteine through the conserved F or W. A D gene is named only where the DNA matches it firmly. Each size is once, few or many counts, or a class when the clone is expanded.

clone size | J gene | D gene | V gene | CDR3 protein | CDR3 DNA
many | TRBJ2-3 | TRBD2 | TRBV3-1 | CASSWGTSGGTDTQYF | TGTGCCAGCAGCTGGGGTACTAGCGGGGGCACAGATACGCAGTATTTT
many | TRBJ2-7 | NA | TRBV20-1 | CSARDFSGYEQYF | TGCAGTGCTAGAGATTTCAGCGGCTACGAGCAGTACTTC
many | TRBJ1-2 | NA | TRBV4-1 | CASSQDPGFYGYTF | TGCGCCAGCAGCCAAGATCCAGGGTTCTATGGCTACACCTTC
many | TRBJ2-1 | TRBD1 | TRBV7-2 | CAISFSIGTGDRIYEQFF | TGTGCCATCTCGTTCTCGATTGGGACAGGGGATCGGATCTATGAGCAGTTCTTC
many | TRBJ1-2 | NA | TRBV5-1 | CASSLVSGLNYGYTF | TGCGCCAGCAGCTTGGTATCAGGACTCAACTATGGCTACACCTTC
many | TRBJ2-6 | NA | TRBV5-1 | CASSFQISGANVLTF | TGCGCCAGCAGCTTCCAGATCTCTGGGGCCAACGTCCTGACTTTC
many | TRBJ2-2 | TRBD1 | TRBV5-4 | CASSRDRYNTGELFF | TGTGCCAGCAGCAGGGACAGATACAACACCGGGGAGCTGTTTTTT
many | TRBJ1-1 | NA | TRBV5-1 | CASSLSSGNTEAFF | TGCGCCAGCAGCTTGAGCAGTGGGAACACTGAAGCTTTCTTT
many | TRBJ2-5 | NA | TRBV5-1 | CASSLWGVEETQYF | TGCGCCAGCAGCTTGTGGGGGGTGGAAGAGACCCAGTACTTC
many | TRBJ1-5 | TRBD1 | TRBV5-1 | CASSPLPGQLQPQHF | TGCGCCAGCAGCCCGCTCCCGGGACAGCTCCAGCCCCAGCATTTT